These T cell receptor beta chains were read from a single sample in a study of CD8+CD57+ T cells in acquired aplastic anemia. Via MiXCR, TCRdb re-called the reads, giving one row per CDR3 protein. The table lists some 98,000 distinct CDR3 sequences, 55% to 70% of them singletons. Sequencing was performed on sorted CD4+, CD8+, or CD8+CD57+ T cells (not recorded which) from PBMCs. The source is a human donor with aplastic anemia. CDR3s include the opening cysteine and the closing phenylalanine or tryptophan. A D gene is named only where the DNA matches it firmly. The size entry is marked missing in some rows and otherwise reads once, few, many or a size class.

V	J	D	size	DNA	CDR3
TRBV19	TRBJ1-2	-	-	TGTGCCAGTAGTCAGAACAGGGCCTCCTATGGCTACACCTTC	CASSQNRASYGYTF
TRBV7-8	TRBJ2-1	-	many	TGTGCCAGCCTCGGCCAGGGAACAGGCTCCTACAATGAGCAGTTCTTC	CASLGQGTGSYNEQFF
TRBV24-1	TRBJ2-7	TRBD1	once	TGTGCCGCCAGTGATTTAGGGACAGGGGGACTCTACGAGCAGTACTTC	CAASDLGTGGLYEQYF
TRBV4-2	TRBJ1-4	-	-	TGTGCCAGCAGCGGTCTAAATGGGGTTAATGAAAAACTGTTTTTT	CASSGLNGVNEKLFF
TRBV19	TRBJ1-5	-	-	TGTGCCAGTAGTAACCAAGTTCAGCCCCAGCATTTT	CASSNQVQPQHF
TRBV10-3	TRBJ2-7	-	-	TGTGCCATCAGTGGGACCGAGCAAGAGCAGTACTTC	CAISGTEQEQYF
TRBV7-9	TRBJ1-6	TRBD1	-	TGTGCCAGCAGCGGACGACAGGGGATGAATTCACCCCTCCACTTT	CASSGRQGMNSPLHF
TRBV29-1	TRBJ2-3	TRBD2	-	TGCAGCGCCCGACTAGCGGGGCCCACAGATACGCAGTATTTT	CSARLAGPTDTQYF
TRBV29-1	TRBJ1-2	-	-	TGCAGCGTTGACAAGGGGAAGTATGGCTACACCTTC	CSVDKGKYGYTF
TRBV20-1	TRBJ2-7	-	-	TGCAGTGCTAGGGTTCTGGTGTCCTACGAGCAGTACTTC	CSARVLVSYEQYF
TRBV10-3	TRBJ1-1	-	-	TGTGCCACCTTGGATTTGGCCCAGGGCACTGAAGCTTTCTTT	CATLDLAQGTEAFF
TRBV24-1	TRBJ2-1	TRBD1	-	TGTGCCACCAGTGATTTAGGGACAGGGCAGTACAATGAGCAGTTCTTC	CATSDLGTGQYNEQFF
TRBV20-1	TRBJ2-1	-	few	TGCAGTGCCCTGAGGGGGAGCACCACACTCAATGAGCAGTTCTTC	CSALRGSTTLNEQFF
TRBV10-3	TRBJ2-7	-	-	TGTGCCATCTCAGATTCCCAATCCACCTCCTACGAGCAGTACTTC	CAISDSQSTSYEQYF
TRBV24-1	TRBJ2-1	TRBD2	-	TGTGCCACCAGTGATCCCTCCACTAGCGATCGCCCAGTCTATGAGCAGTTCTTC	CATSDPSTSDRPVYEQFF
TRBV9	TRBJ2-7	TRBD2	few	TGTGCCAGCAGCACTAGCGGGAGGGCCGGGGAGCAGTACTTC	CASSTSGRAGEQYF
TRBV5-1	TRBJ2-3	-	few	TGCGCCAGCAGCTTGGACGGATCTAGCACAGATACGCAGTATTTT	CASSLDGSSTDTQYF
TRBV10-3	TRBJ1-4	-	-	TGTGCCATCAGTAGGGACCCAGGAGGGGAACTGTTTTTT	CAISRDPGGELFF
TRBV6-5	TRBJ2-7	-	-	TGTGCCAGCAGTTACAGGGGGGCGAGCTACGAGCAGTACTTC	CASSYRGASYEQYF
TRBV7-3	TRBJ2-5	-	few	TGTGCCAGCAGCTTAACGGGGTACCAAGAGACCCAGTACTTC	CASSLTGYQETQYF
TRBV19	TRBJ1-2	-	-	TGTGCCAGTAGTATAGTAGGGCGCAGAAATGGCTACACCTTC	CASSIVGRRNGYTF
TRBV20-1	TRBJ2-1	TRBD2	-	TGCAGTGCTAGTTCTAGCGGGAGTTTAGGTGAGCAGTTCTTC	CSASSSGSLGEQFF
TRBV24-1	TRBJ2-1	-	few	TGTGCCACCAGAAATTCTTACAATGAGCAGTTCTTC	CATRNSYNEQFF
TRBV9	TRBJ2-7	-	many	TGTGCCAGCAGCGTAGGGGGAGGGGGGCTCTCCTACGAGCAGTACTTC	CASSVGGGGLSYEQYF
TRBV24-1	TRBJ1-1	TRBD1	-	TGTGCCACCAGTGATGCAGGGGGGGGAGCTTTCTTT	CATSDAGGGAFF
TRBV4-1	TRBJ2-2	-	many	TGCGCCAGCAGCCATAGGGGAACCGGGGAGCTGTTTTTT	CASSHRGTGELFF
TRBV20-1	TRBJ1-5	-	-	TGCAGTGCTAGAGGGGGGACGTCGGGGGCCAATCAGCCCCAGCATTTT	CSARGGTSGANQPQHF
TRBV24-1	TRBJ2-5	-	-	TGTGCCACCAGTGATGCGGACGGACAAGAGACCCAGTACTTC	CATSDADGQETQYF
TRBV11-2	TRBJ2-3	-	few	TGTGCCAGCAGCTTAGGGCCGGCAGATACGCAGTATTTT	CASSLGPADTQYF
TRBV15	TRBJ2-3	-	-	TGTGCCACCGAGAAAGACACGACGGACGCAGATACGCAGTATTTT	CATEKDTTDADTQYF
TRBV10-3	TRBJ1-5	-	-	TGTGCCATCAGTAGCACCTATCCAGGGTCGGTGGGAAGCAATCAGCCCCAGCATTTT	CAISSTYPGSVGSNQPQHF
TRBV29-1	TRBJ2-1	TRBD1	many	TGCAGCCCCCATTTCACAGGGGGCAATCCAAATGAGCAGTTCTTC	CSPHFTGGNPNEQFF
TRBV10-1	TRBJ1-1	TRBD1	-	TGCGCCAGCAGCCGGGACAGCTCTAACACTGAAGCTTTCTTT	CASSRDSSNTEAFF
TRBV20-1	TRBJ2-7	-	-	TGCAGTTCCGAGGTCCGTTACGAGCAGTACTTC	CSSEVRYEQYF
TRBV5-8	TRBJ2-5	-	-	TGTGCCAGCAGCTTGGGTCGGGCTAGTGGGGAGACCCAGTACTTC	CASSLGRASGETQYF
TRBV29-1	TRBJ1-1	-	-	TGCAGCGTTGAAGATAACGGGAGGCCCCGTGTCTTT	CSVEDNGRPRVF
TRBV2	TRBJ2-5	TRBD1	-	TGTGCCAGCACCCGTGGGACAGGGAAAGAGACCCAGTACTTC	CASTRGTGKETQYF
TRBV10-3	TRBJ1-1	-	-	TGTGCCATCAGTGAGTATTTGGCAGAGAACACTGAAGCTTTCTTT	CAISEYLAENTEAFF
TRBV9	TRBJ2-2	-	-	TGTGCCAGCAGCGCGGGCCTAAACACCGGGGAGCTGTTTTTT	CASSAGLNTGELFF
TRBV25-1	TRBJ1-4	-	-	TGTGCCAGCAGACGGGGGGGCGCAACTAATGAAAAACTGTTTTTT	CASRRGGATNEKLFF
TRBV24-1	TRBJ2-1	-	-	TGTGCCACCAGTGACCCGGACAGACCCCAGTTCTTC	CATSDPDRPQFF
TRBV15	TRBJ2-3	TRBD2	-	TGTGCCACCAGCCCGAGCCGTCCGACTAGCGGTAGCACAGATACGCAGTATTTT	CATSPSRPTSGSTDTQYF
TRBV20-1	TRBJ1-1	TRBD1	-	TGCAGTGCTAGTAGGACAGGGCACTACACTGAAGCTTTCTTT	CSASRTGHYTEAFF
TRBV20-1	TRBJ2-7	-	-	TGCAGTGCTAGAGATAGACAGCGGAACTACGAGCAGTACTTC	CSARDRQRNYEQYF
TRBV2	TRBJ2-5	-	-	TGTGCCAGCAGTGAGGAAGCGGTCCAAGAGACCCAGTACTTC	CASSEEAVQETQYF
TRBV2	TRBJ2-2	-	once	TGTGCCAGCAGTGAAGCCCATAGACCCGGGGAGCTGTTTTTT	CASSEAHRPGELFF
TRBV10-1	TRBJ2-7	TRBD1	-	TGCGCCAGCAGTGAAGACAGGGGAGGCGACGAGCAGTACTTC	CASSEDRGGDEQYF
TRBV20-1	TRBJ2-3	TRBD2	once	TGCAGTGCTAGCGAACGAGCGGGAGAAACAGATACGCAGTATTTT	CSASERAGETDTQYF
TRBV15	TRBJ1-2	-	-	TGTGCCACCAGCAGAGGACGCAGAGCCTTAAACTATGGCTACACCTTC	CATSRGRRALNYGYTF
TRBV20-1	TRBJ2-7	-	-	TGCAGTGCTAGAGAGGGGTCAGACTACGAGCAGTACTTC	CSAREGSDYEQYF
TRBV12-3/TRBV12-4	TRBJ2-1	TRBD2	-	TGTGCCAGCAGCTGGACTAGCGGCTACTCCTACAATGAGCAGTTCTTC	CASSWTSGYSYNEQFF
TRBV29-1	TRBJ2-3	TRBD2	few	TGCAGCGTACAGAGGACTAGCGGGGGGGCCGGCGCAGATACGCAGTATTTT	CSVQRTSGGAGADTQYF
TRBV10-3	TRBJ2-7	TRBD2	-	TGTGCCATCAGGCCCGGGACTAGCGGGCCTCAGCAGTACTTC	CAIRPGTSGPQQYF
TRBV6-5	TRBJ2-1	-	-	TGTGCCAGCGGTTTTGTAAAGACGGCATACAATGAGCAGTTCTTC	CASGFVKTAYNEQFF
TRBV2	TRBJ1-5	-	-	TGTGCCAGCAGTGAAGGGTGTTTCAATCAGCCCCAGCATTTT	CASSEGCFNQPQHF